These 23 T cell receptor beta chains share one sample of origin, sequenced in a study of T cells in Graves' hyperthyroidism and ophthalmopathy. Researchers amplified the TCR beta CDR3 regions from RNA transcripts. First-round RT-PCR of the TCR CDR3 relied on the HTBI primer set. MiXCR, run by TCRdb on the multiplex PCR reads, gives a single entry per CDR3 protein. The table includes hundreds of thousands of distinct CDR3 sequences, around a third detected once. Sequencing was done on a sample of blood. The receptor set was obtained from a middle-aged woman with Graves' hyperthyroidism.

This chain uses TRBV7-9 with TRBJ2-7; D tentatively reads TRBD1 or TRBD2 (5 bases each). The CDR3 loop spans 13 amino acids. Germline CDR1 reads SEHNR; CDR2 reads FQNEAQ (reference sequence). V shed 6 bases and J shed 7 bases, with 16 bases lying between them. The CDR3 nucleotides are TGTGCCAGCAGACTCATAGGGGACGGTGAGCAGTACTTC. Its translation is CASRLIGDGEQYF.

This clonotype was counted only a few times. V usage is TRBV28 and J usage is TRBJ1-2; 8 bases fit TRBD1. V lost 10 bases, J lost 5 bases, and 9 bases stayed unmatched. This CDR3 is built from 13 residues. The germline gives CDR1 MDHEN, CDR2 SYDVKM. CDR3 in amino acids: CAIRTGSVYGYTF. CDR3 nucleotides: TGTGCCATTCGGACAGGGTCGGTTTATGGCTACACCTTC.

This clonotype was counted many times. The chain recombines TRBV7-3 with TRBJ1-2; D possibly corresponds to TRBD1 (6 bases). The CDR3 consists of 13 residues. Germline CDR1 reads SGHTA; CDR2 reads FQGTGA. V was shortened by 5 bases and J by 7 bases, with 14 bases between the two germline ends. CDR3 protein: CASSPDRTSGYTF. Here the CDR3 DNA reads TGTGCCAGCAGCCCAGACAGGACGTCTGGCTACACCTTC.

This rearrangement joins TRBV10-3 to TRBJ2-7; 8 bases are shared with TRBD1. V gave up 11 bases and J gave up 2 bases; unmatched junction bases: 11. This CDR3 is 14 amino acids long. CDR1 and CDR2 from the germline V gene are ENHRY and SYGVKD. CDR3 residues: CAGSVQGDAYEQYF. CDR3 bases: TGTGCCGGCAGTGTACAGGGGGACGCCTACGAGCAGTACTTC.

This clonotype was recorded at least ten times. This chain uses TRBV12-3 or TRBV12-4 with TRBJ2-7; D perhaps matches TRBD1 (6 bases). V gave up 7 bases and J gave up 6 bases, with 13 bases separating them. The CDR3 is made up of 12 amino acids. This CDR3 reads CASNAGVGEQYF. The CDR3 nucleotides are TGTGCCAGCAACGCAGGGGTGGGCGAGCAGTACTTC.

Ten or more counts support this clonotype. This chain connects TRBV6-6 to TRBJ1-2; possible D gene TRBD1, 5 bases. This CDR3 spans 12 amino acids. Germline CDR1 and CDR2: MNHNY and SVGAGI (reference sequence). Trimming stripped 7 bases from V and 6 bases from J, with 12 bases between. CDR3: CASTGQGNGYTF. In nucleotides, the CDR3 is TGTGCCAGCACTGGTCAGGGTAATGGCTACACCTTC.

At least ten counts were recorded for this clonotype. V is TRBV9 and J is TRBJ1-1; D gene uncertain. Trimming removed 0 bases from V and 0 bases from J, with 3 bases in between. Germline CDR1 is SGDLS and CDR2 is YYNGEE. This CDR3 comprises 13 residues. The CDR3 here is CASSVALNTEAFF. The CDR3 DNA sequence: TGTGCCAGCAGCGTAGCCTTGAACACTGAAGCTTTCTTT. The whole variable domain, filled in from reference TRBV9 and TRBJ1-1, reads DSGVTQTPKHLITATGQRVTLRCSPRSGDLSVYWYQQSLDQGLQFLIQYYNGEERAKGNILERFSAQQFPDLHSELNLSSLELGDSALYFCASSVALNTEAFFGQGTRLTVV.

This clonotype was recorded many times. This chain uses TRBV20-1 with TRBJ2-6; D is possibly TRBD2 (6 bases). Trimming shortened V by 6 bases and J by 0 bases, and 12 bases separated the two germline ends. Germline assignment: CDR1 DFQATT and CDR2 SNEGSKA (reference sequence). This CDR3 contains 15 residues. CDR3 DNA: TGCAGTGCGGGCGGGGTTGGCTCTGGGGCCAACGTCCTGACTTTC. Translated, it gives CSAGGVGSGANVLTF.

This clonotype was counted a few times. DNA for the CDR3: TGTGCCAGCAGTCGGCCAGGGTTCGAGCAGTACTTC. Amino acid sequence: CASSRPGFEQYF. This chain links TRBV27 with TRBJ2-7; D possibly corresponds to TRBD1 (5 bases). The germline V gene has CDR1 MNHEY and CDR2 SMNVEV (reference sequence). Trimming cost V 5 bases and J 6 bases, with 11 bases left between them. CDR3 length equals 12 residues.

The genes are TRBV7-9 and TRBJ1-4, with D maybe TRBD1 (6 bases). This CDR3 has 16 amino acids. Deletions cut 7 bases from V and 0 bases from J, with 15 bases between. The germline CDR1 and CDR2 sequences are SEHNR and FQNEAQ (reference sequence). In DNA, the CDR3 is TGTGCCAGCAATAGGGGGGGGTCTGCAACTAATGAAAAACTGTTTTTT. Amino acids: CASNRGGSATNEKLFF.

This rearrangement joins TRBV7-2 to TRBJ2-7; 11 positions match TRBD2. This CDR3 spans 19 amino acids. The V segment lost 6 bases and the J segment 3 bases; nucleotides outside the gene matches: 19. From germline, CDR1 is SGHTA and CDR2 FQGNSA. The CDR3 bases are TGTGCCAGCAGTACCTCCCGGGGACTAGCGGCCCCCCCGTTCTACGAGCAGTACTTC. It yields the protein CASSTSRGLAAPPFYEQYF.

On this clonotype itself: This may stem from a read error, because a much larger clone lies one nucleotide away. The V call is TRBV14, the J call TRBJ1-6; D call uncertain. V lost 4 bases and J lost 10, with 11 bases in between. Germline V gene lookup returns CDR1 SGHDN and CDR2 FVKESK. CDR3 length: 13 residues. The CDR3: CASSRGSNSPLHF. CDR3 nucleotide sequence: TGTGCCAGCAGCCGGGGATCAAACTCACCCCTCCACTTT.

There are many counts of this clonotype. Germline and junction disagree at one end, which may indicate a read error. The V and J genes are TRBV7-2 and TRBJ1-1; D is undetermined. CDR1 is SGHTA and CDR2 is FQGNSA in the germline V gene. CDR3 length: 13 residues. CDR3 bases: TGTGCCAGCAGCTTCCAAGGACGGACTGAAACTTTCTTT. Translation: CASSFQGRTETFF.

V is TRBV6-5 and J is TRBJ1-1; 8 nucleotides align to TRBD1. There are 12 residues in the CDR3. Germline lookup yields CDR1 MNHEY and CDR2 SVGAGI. The trim removed 5 bases at V and 8 bases at J, leaving 4 bases unmatched. CDR3 protein: CASSEYRGEAFF. CDR3 DNA sequence: TGTGCCAGCAGTGAATACAGGGGGGAAGCTTTCTTT.

The CDR3 reads CASSRDRANPYGYTF. Written as DNA, the CDR3 is TGTGCCAGCAGCCGGGACAGAGCTAATCCCTATGGCTACACCTTC. The J gene is TRBJ1-2, the V gene TRBV12-3 or TRBV12-4; the match to TRBD1 covers 7 bases. The CDR3 sequence is 15 residues long. The junction had 11 bases not matched to a gene; V was cut back by 6 bases and J by 4 bases.

This clonotype was found many times. The chain recombines TRBV7-2 with TRBJ1-2, with D possibly being TRBD1 (6 bases). There are 14 residues in the CDR3. V shed 5 bases and J shed 3 bases, with 13 bases lying between them. Germline loops: CDR1 SGHTA, CDR2 FQGNSA. CDR3 nucleotides: TGTGCCAGCAGCGTGACAGGAATGGACTATGGCTACACCTTC. Amino acid sequence: CASSVTGMDYGYTF. The complete variable domain, with remaining parts taken from reference TRBV7-2 and TRBJ1-2, reads GAGVSQSPSNKVTEKGKDVELRCDPISGHTALYWYRQSLGQGLEFLIYFQGNSAPDKSGLPSDRFSAERTGGSVSTLTIQRTQQEDSAVYLCASSVTGMDYGYTFGSGTRLTVV.

The J gene is TRBJ2-5, the V gene TRBV7-9, with a possible D match to TRBD2 (6 bases). This CDR3 spans 14 amino acids. Looked up from germline, CDR1 is SEHNR and CDR2 is FQNEAQ (reference sequence). V was pared by 4 bases and J by 5 bases, with 14 bases between. In DNA, the CDR3 is TGTGCCAGCAGCTCCTACCGGGAGATTGAGACCCAGTACTTC. This translates into CASSSYREIETQYF.

This clonotype was observed many times. The rearrangement links TRBV7-9 to TRBJ2-6; the D is unclear. CDR1 is SEHNR, CDR2 FQNEAQ, per germline (reference sequence). Trimming stripped 5 bases from V and 0 bases from J, with 11 bases between. CDR3 length: 16 residues. In DNA form, the CDR3 reads TGTGCCAGCAGCCCACACATCCCCTCTGGGGCCAACGTCCTGACTTTC. Amino acids: CASSPHIPSGANVLTF. Combining the CDR3 with reference TRBV7-9 and TRBJ2-6 gives the whole variable domain DTGVSQNPRHKITKRGQNVTFRCDPISEHNRLYWYRQTLGQGPEFLTYFQNEAQLEKSRLLSDRFSAERPKGSFSTLEIQRTEQGDSAMYLCASSPHIPSGANVLTFGAGSRLTVL.

The chain employs TRBV28 and TRBJ1-5, with D perhaps matching TRBD1 (5 bases). V was cut by 1 base and J by 2 bases, with 15 bases left in between. From germline, CDR1 is MDHEN and CDR2 SYDVKM. The length of the CDR3 is 17 residues. In nucleotides, the CDR3 is TGTGCCAGCAGTTTATCTGACAGCTCTAGGGGCAATCAGCCCCAGCATTTT. It yields the protein CASSLSDSSRGNQPQHF.

This clonotype was picked up many times. The V call is TRBV20-1, the J call TRBJ2-5; D assignment may be TRBD1 or TRBD2 (7 bases each). V lost 5 bases to trimming and J lost 4 bases, with 14 bases between them. Germline V gene sequence: CDR1 DFQATT, CDR2 SNEGSKA (reference sequence). The CDR3 has 13 amino acids. The CDR3 nucleotides read TGCAGTGCTTGGGAGGGGGCACGAGAGACCCAGTACTTC. Encoded protein: CSAWEGARETQYF.

This clonotype was seen a handful of times. This chain links TRBV7-2 with TRBJ1-2; weak D call: TRBD1 (5 bases). V lost 5 bases and J lost 0, with 13 bases in between. The CDR3 is 15 residues long. Germline V CDR1 and CDR2: SGHTA, FQGNSA. CDR3 residues: CASSPRDGANYGYTF. CDR3 DNA: TGTGCCAGCAGCCCCCGGGACGGGGCTAACTATGGCTACACCTTC.

On this clonotype: The junction does not match germline at one end; this may be a read error. This sequence joins TRBV10-3 and TRBJ2-7; D remains ambiguous. The CDR3 sequence is 14 residues long. Looked up from germline, CDR1 is ENHRY and CDR2 is SYGVKD. CDR3 DNA sequence: TGTGCCAGCAGTTACGTAGGAAATAACTACGAGCAGTACTTC. This sequence encodes CASSYVGNNYEQYF.

This clonotype has a handful of counts. The J gene is TRBJ2-5, the V gene TRBV12-3 or TRBV12-4; 9 bases align to TRBD1. The length of the CDR3 is 15 residues. The trim removed 6 bases at V and 2 bases at J, leaving 7 bases unmatched. The DNA of the CDR3 is TGTGCCAGCAGCCCCGGGACAGGGAATCAAGAGACCCAGTACTTC. Protein sequence: CASSPGTGNQETQYF.